The clone carrying this T cell receptor (beta chain) was counted a single time. Its antigen remains unknown. Data came from immunoSEQ multiplex PCR; TCRdb stores just in-frame clones and leaves some out. This sample has tens of thousands of clones, with more than 80% found just once. The entry originates in a study of OX40 agonist ivuxolimab in advanced cancers. Patients were ineligible given autoimmune disease history or systemic immunosuppression. Study results and limitations: Partial responders at 0.1-3.0 mg/kg had among the lowest clonal expansion. Clones of CD4+ and CD8+ blood T cells grew by week 6 at doses of 0.1 to 3.0 mg/kg.

Germline CDR1 and CDR2: KGHSH and LQKENI. The CDR3 length is 17 residues. V shed 8 bases, J shed 7 bases, and the junction held 15 bases outside the gene matches. This TCR was recovered from an adult with an advanced solid tumor such as melanoma, head and neck, liver or kidney cancer. The rearrangement links TRBV18 to TRBJ2-1, with 12 bases that match TRBD2. Sequenced material: CD4+ or CD8+ T cells sorted from blood, taken in a trial of the OX40 agonist ivuxolimab. The CDR3 DNA is TGTGCCAGCACCGCTTCCCCTCTAGCGGGAGGGCAGAATGAGCAGTTCTTC. Translated, it gives CASTASPLAGGQNEQFF.